The 9 T cell receptor beta chains given below trace back to one sample, sequenced in a study of T cells in Graves' hyperthyroidism and ophthalmopathy. Researchers took RNA transcripts and amplified the TCR beta CDR3 regions from them. First-round RT-PCR targeting the TCR CDR3 was performed with the HTBI primer set. MiXCR, run by TCRdb on the multiplex PCR reads, gives a single entry per CDR3 protein. The table shows 600,000 to 700,000 distinct CDR3 sequences, with just under 45% occurring only once. Sequenced material: peripheral blood or thyroid tissue (not recorded which). Receptor source: an adult man with Graves' disease, either hyperthyroidism or ophthalmopathy (not recorded which).

With respect to this clonotype: Just one base apart from a much larger clone, this may be a read error. The chain combines TRBV2 with TRBJ1-4; possibly TRBD1 for D (5 bases). This CDR3 contains 13 residues. Germline assignment: CDR1 SNHLY and CDR2 FYNNEI. Written as DNA, the CDR3 is TGTGCCGGGGGAGGTGCGACTAGTGAAAAACTGTTTTTT. Residues: CAGGGATSEKLFF.

This clonotype was seen ten or more times. The chain has TRBV29-1 and TRBJ1-3, with TRBD1 as a possible D gene (6 bases). This CDR3 has 13 residues. Germline V CDR1 and CDR2: SQVTM, ANQGSEA. Between the trimmed V and J ends, which lost 5 bases and 2 bases, there was a span of 10 bases. The CDR3 region has the DNA TGCAGCGTTCACAGGGTACCTGGAAACACCATATATTTT. Protein product: CSVHRVPGNTIYF.

This clonotype turned up a few times. The chain has TRBV20-1 and TRBJ2-5, with a weak D call TRBD2 (6 bases). Germline-derived CDR1 and CDR2 are DFQATT and SNEGSKA (reference sequence). This CDR3 is built from 15 residues. CDR3 in amino acids: CSPKLEAGHQETQYF. CDR3 nucleotide sequence: TGCAGCCCGAAGCTAGAGGCGGGACACCAAGAGACCCAGTACTTC.

This clonotype was seen more than once but under ten times. The genes are TRBV12-3 or TRBV12-4 and TRBJ1-2; D is uncertain. The ends were cut back, 8 bases at V and 0 bases at J, with 7 bases in the middle. CDR3 length: 12 residues. In nucleotides, the CDR3 is TGTGCCAGCTCAAAAGCTAACTATGGCTACACCTTC. Encoded protein: CASSKANYGYTF.

This clonotype showed up many times. J is TRBJ2-2 and V is TRBV29-1; D could derive from TRBD1 or TRBD2 (5 bases each). Trimming cost V 6 bases and J 1 base, with 9 bases left between them. The CDR3 consists of 13 residues. Looked up from germline, CDR1 is SQVTM and CDR2 is ANQGSEA. The CDR3 sequence is CSVRDQNTGELFF. DNA for the CDR3: TGCAGCGTCCGGGACCAGAACACCGGGGAGCTGTTTTTT.

Note on this clonotype: A much larger clonotype is one base distant, so this may be a read error. The chain recombines TRBV7-3 with TRBJ2-5; TRBD1 matches at 7 bases. The CDR3 covers 15 residues. The germline V gene encodes CDR1 SGHTA and CDR2 FQGTGA. The CDR3 is CAGSFIPDRDETQYF. The CDR3 region has the DNA TGTGCCGGCAGCTTCATTCCAGACAGGGACGAGACCCAGTACTTC.

This clonotype was counted at least ten times. The J gene is TRBJ1-2, the V gene TRBV29-1, with D maybe TRBD1 (5 bases). The germline V gene encodes CDR1 SQVTM and CDR2 ANQGSEA. The CDR3 spans 12 residues. The V end was cut by 7 bases, the J end by 2 bases, with 11 bases between. CDR3 coding DNA: TGCAGCGCCACTTGGGACAACTATGGCTACACCTTC. Amino acids: CSATWDNYGYTF.

This clonotype was recorded at least ten times. The rearrangement joins TRBV6-5 to TRBJ2-7; 9 bases fit TRBD1. The CDR3 runs to 12 residues. Trimming removed 5 bases from V and 12 bases from J; junction bases left unmatched: 8. The germline CDR1 and CDR2 sequences are MNHEY and SVGAGI. CDR3 bases: TGTGCCAGCAGTACCCGGACAGGGGCAGGGTACTTC. This codes for CASSTRTGAGYF.

This chain uses TRBV24-1 with TRBJ1-4; D not resolved. Germline V gene sequence: CDR1 KGHDR, CDR2 SFDVKD. V lost 12 bases and J lost 7, with 20 bases in between. The CDR3 runs 14 residues. This CDR3 is CAGSEADNTEKLFF. CDR3 bases: TGTGCCGGCAGTGAAGCAGACAACACTGAAAAACTGTTTTTT.